This T cell receptor beta chain comes out of a study of a mutant IDH1 vaccine in newly diagnosed glioma. Study as a whole: Patients under treatment included 62.5% males and about 38% females and had a mean age of approximately 43 years.

Time point: baseline, week 1 (first vaccination visit). Stated treatment: pre-vaccination baseline after standard-of-care therapy. The donors' diagnosis was new WHO grade 3 or 4 astrocytoma that was IDH1-mutant and ATRX-lost. Here immunoSEQ multiplex PCR was the method, and the copy in TCRdb shows in-frame clones only, minus some. The repertoire has roughly 51,000 clones, around 86% of them found once; the top ten carry 2% to 3%. The CDR3 has 15 residues. Germline V gene data show CDR1 as SGHAT and CDR2 as FQNNGV. With 3 bases clipped from V and 0 bases from J, the junction kept 1 base outside the gene matches.

J is TRBJ2-2 and V is TRBV11-2; 7 bases line up with TRBD2. The source of this sequence is a man aged 40-50 years with glioma. This specimen consisted of PBMCs, obtained from a glioma patient treated with radiotherapy, temozolomide or both. CDR3 nucleotide sequence: TGTGCCAGCAGCTTGGGACTACCGAACACCGGGGAGCTGTTTTTT. Translating gives CASSLGLPNTGELFF.